The 6 T cell receptor beta chains below were found in one sample sequenced in a study of CD8 T cells in ankylosing spondylitis. Via MiXCR, TCRdb re-called the 5' RACE reads, giving one row per CDR3 protein. The sample contains 150,000 to 200,000 distinct CDR3 sequences, roughly 30% of which appear only once. Source material: synovial fluid, either unsorted or a sorted T cell fraction (not recorded which). These receptors were obtained from a male donor with ankylosing spondylitis.

This clonotype was seen a handful of times. This rearrangement joins TRBV4-3 to TRBJ2-5; D possibly corresponds to TRBD2 (6 bases). This CDR3 contains 16 residues. Germline V gene data show CDR1 as LGHNA and CDR2 as YSLEER. With 1 base removed from V and 5 bases from J, the gap between germline ends came to 17 bases. CDR3 coding DNA: TGCGCCAGCAGCCAAGTTGGAGGGAGATTTGCGGAGACCCAGTACTTC. It specifies CASSQVGGRFAETQYF.

This clonotype was observed at least ten times. The genes are TRBV2 and TRBJ2-3, with D perhaps given as TRBD1 or TRBD2 (6 bases each). This CDR3 has 14 amino acids. CDR1 is SNHLY, CDR2 FYNNEI, per germline. Between the trimmed V and J ends, which lost 6 bases and 4 bases, there was a span of 14 bases. CDR3 protein: CASREEGGADTQYF. In DNA, the CDR3 is TGTGCCAGCAGAGAGGAGGGGGGAGCAGATACGCAGTATTTT.

The rearrangement uses TRBV29-1 and TRBJ2-7; D is perhaps TRBD1 or TRBD2 (5 bases each). Germline CDR1 SQVTM, CDR2 ANQGSEA. Trimming pared 5 bases from V and 2 bases from J, leaving 10 bases between. CDR3 length equals 12 residues. CDR3 in DNA: TGCAGCGTTACGGGACGGACCTACGAGCAGTACTTC. It codes for CSVTGRTYEQYF.

V usage is TRBV6-1 and J usage is TRBJ2-7; 13 bases line up with TRBD2. Looked up from germline, CDR1 is MNHNS and CDR2 is SASEGT. Trimming at V came to 5 bases and at J to 2 bases, leaving 3 bases not matched to a gene. This CDR3 has 15 residues. CDR3 residues: CASSKLAGGTYEQYF. As DNA, the CDR3 is TGTGCCAGCAGTAAACTAGCGGGGGGGACCTACGAGCAGTACTTC.

The rearrangement joins TRBV4-2 to TRBJ2-1, with TRBD2 matching over 11 bases. The CDR3 contains 16 residues. V trimming: 3 bases; J trimming: 8 bases; junction bases outside the gene matches: 9. CDR1 LGHNA and CDR2 YNFKEQ come from the germline V gene. CDR3 sequence: CASSQATSGGSYEQFF. In DNA form, the CDR3 reads TGTGCCAGCAGCCAGGCCACTAGCGGGGGTAGCTATGAGCAGTTCTTC.

The V and J genes are TRBV7-9 and TRBJ2-5, with 7 bases that match TRBD1. The CDR3 sequence is 15 residues long. V was clipped by 2 bases and J by 3 bases; unmatched bases: 6. The germline CDR1 and CDR2 sequences are SEHNR and FQNEAQ (reference sequence). In DNA form, the CDR3 reads TGTGCCAGCAGCTTAAAAGGGGGCACCGAAGAGACCCAGTACTTC. Protein sequence: CASSLKGGTEETQYF.